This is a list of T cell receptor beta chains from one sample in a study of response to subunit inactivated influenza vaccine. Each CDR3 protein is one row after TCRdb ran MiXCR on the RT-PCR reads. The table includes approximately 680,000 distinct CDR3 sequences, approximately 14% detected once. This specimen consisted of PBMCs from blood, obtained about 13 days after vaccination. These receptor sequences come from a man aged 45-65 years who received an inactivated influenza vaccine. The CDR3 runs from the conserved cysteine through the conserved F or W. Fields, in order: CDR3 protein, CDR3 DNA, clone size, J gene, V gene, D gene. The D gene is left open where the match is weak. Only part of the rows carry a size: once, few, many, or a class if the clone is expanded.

CASSPTASGYNEQFF	TGTGCCAGCAGTCCCACCGCTAGCGGGTACAATGAGCAGTTCTTC	-	TRBJ2-1	TRBV12-3/TRBV12-4	TRBD2
CASSTGLAGVLFF	TGTGCCAGCAGCACGGGACTAGCGGGAGTGCTGTTCTTC	few	TRBJ2-1	TRBV7-8	TRBD2
CASTSSGGAKNIQYF	TGTGCCAGCACCTCTAGCGGGGGGGCTAAAAACATTCAGTACTTC	few	TRBJ2-4	TRBV6-1	TRBD2
CSVVVPGAYNEQFF	TGCAGCGTTGTAGTTCCAGGGGCCTACAATGAGCAGTTCTTC	-	TRBJ2-1	TRBV29-1	-
CASSEAGAATYEQYF	TGTGCCAGCAGTGAAGCAGGGGCCGCCACCTACGAGCAGTACTTC	few	TRBJ2-7	TRBV6-1	-
CACQGVGEQFF	TGTGCCTGCCAAGGCGTGGGTGAGCAGTTCTTC	few	TRBJ2-1	TRBV30	-
CSAPLGSSYNEQFF	TGCAGTGCTCCCCTTGGGAGCTCCTACAATGAGCAGTTCTTC	few	TRBJ2-1	TRBV20-1	-
CASSLGTGSRQRVLYNEQFF	TGTGCCAGCAGCTTGGGTACCGGTAGCCGGCAGCGCGTCCTCTACAATGAGCAGTTCTTC	many	TRBJ2-1	TRBV5-6	-
CASSRVGYEQYF	TGTGCCAGCAGTCGAGTTGGGTACGAGCAGTACTTC	-	TRBJ2-7	TRBV6-2/TRBV6-3	-
CASSLFFGESYGYTF	TGCGCCAGCAGCTTATTTTTTGGGGAAAGCTATGGCTACACCTTC	few	TRBJ1-2	TRBV4-3	-
CASTPPGGLNTEAFF	TGTGCCAGCACCCCCCCTGGGGGGTTGAACACTGAAGCTTTCTTT	-	TRBJ1-1	TRBV5-6	-
CAISFWGGETDTQYF	TGTGCCATCTCTTTTTGGGGGGGCGAAACAGATACGCAGTATTTT	few	TRBJ2-3	TRBV10-3	-
CSARGYRGGDTEAFF	TGCAGTGCTAGAGGTTACAGGGGTGGAGACACTGAAGCTTTCTTT	-	TRBJ1-1	TRBV20-1	TRBD1